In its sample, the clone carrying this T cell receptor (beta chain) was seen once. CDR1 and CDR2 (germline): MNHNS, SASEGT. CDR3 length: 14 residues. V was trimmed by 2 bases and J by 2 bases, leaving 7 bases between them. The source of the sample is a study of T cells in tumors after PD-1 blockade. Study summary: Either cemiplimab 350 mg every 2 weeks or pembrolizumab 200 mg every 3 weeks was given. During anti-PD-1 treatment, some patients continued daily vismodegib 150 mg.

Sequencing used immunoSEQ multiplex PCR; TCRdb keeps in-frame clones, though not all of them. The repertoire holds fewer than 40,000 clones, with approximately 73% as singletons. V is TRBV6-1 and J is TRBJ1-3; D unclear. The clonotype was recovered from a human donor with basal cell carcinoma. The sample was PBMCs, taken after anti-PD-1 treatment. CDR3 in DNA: TGTGCCAGCAGTGAACGGCAGGCTGGAAACACCATATATTTT. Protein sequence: CASSERQAGNTIYF.